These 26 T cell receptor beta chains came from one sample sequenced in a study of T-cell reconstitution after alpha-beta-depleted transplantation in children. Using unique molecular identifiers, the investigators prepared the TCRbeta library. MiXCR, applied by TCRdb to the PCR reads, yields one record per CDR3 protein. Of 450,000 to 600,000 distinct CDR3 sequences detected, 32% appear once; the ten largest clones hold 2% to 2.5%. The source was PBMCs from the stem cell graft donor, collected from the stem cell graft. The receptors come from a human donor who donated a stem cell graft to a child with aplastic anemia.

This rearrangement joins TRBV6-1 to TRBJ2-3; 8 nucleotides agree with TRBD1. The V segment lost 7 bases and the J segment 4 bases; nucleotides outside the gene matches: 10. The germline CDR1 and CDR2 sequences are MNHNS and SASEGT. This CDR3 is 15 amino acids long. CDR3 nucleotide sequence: TGTGCCAGCACCCTATCCGGGACAGGATCAGATACGCAGTATTTT. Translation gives CASTLSGTGSDTQYF.

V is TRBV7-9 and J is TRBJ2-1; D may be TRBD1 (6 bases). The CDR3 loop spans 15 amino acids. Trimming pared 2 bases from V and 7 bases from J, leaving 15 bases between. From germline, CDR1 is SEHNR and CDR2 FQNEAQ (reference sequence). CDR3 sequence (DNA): TGTGCCAGCAGCTTAATCAGGGGACGAACGAATGAGCAGTTCTTC. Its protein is CASSLIRGRTNEQFF. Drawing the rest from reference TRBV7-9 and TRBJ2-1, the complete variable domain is DTGVSQNPRHKITKRGQNVTFRCDPISEHNRLYWYRQTLGQGPEFLTYFQNEAQLEKSRLLSDRFSAERPKGSFSTLEIQRTEQGDSAMYLCASSLIRGRTNEQFFGPGTRLTVL.

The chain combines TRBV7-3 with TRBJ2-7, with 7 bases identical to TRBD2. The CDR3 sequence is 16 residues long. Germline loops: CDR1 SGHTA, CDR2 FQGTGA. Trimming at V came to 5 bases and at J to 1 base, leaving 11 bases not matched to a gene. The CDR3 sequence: CASSQTRASGSYEQYF. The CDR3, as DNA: TGTGCCAGCAGCCAAACTCGGGCTAGCGGTTCCTACGAGCAGTACTTC.

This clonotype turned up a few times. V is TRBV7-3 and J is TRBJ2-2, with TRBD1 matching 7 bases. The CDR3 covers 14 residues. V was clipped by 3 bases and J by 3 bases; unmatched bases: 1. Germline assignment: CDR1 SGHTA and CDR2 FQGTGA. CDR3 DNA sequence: TGTGCCAGCAGCTTTCAGGGGGACACCGGGGAGCTGTTTTTT. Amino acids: CASSFQGDTGELFF.

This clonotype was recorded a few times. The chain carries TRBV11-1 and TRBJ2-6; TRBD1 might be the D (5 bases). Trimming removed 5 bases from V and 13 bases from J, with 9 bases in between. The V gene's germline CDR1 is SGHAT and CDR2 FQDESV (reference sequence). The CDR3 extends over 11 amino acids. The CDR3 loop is CASSNPGVLTF. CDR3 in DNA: TGTGCCAGCAGCAATCCAGGGGTCCTGACTTTC.

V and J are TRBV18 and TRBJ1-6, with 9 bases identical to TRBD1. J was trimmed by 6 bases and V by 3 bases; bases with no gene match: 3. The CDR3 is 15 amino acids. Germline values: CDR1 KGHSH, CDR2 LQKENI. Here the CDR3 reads CASSPSTGGNSPLHF. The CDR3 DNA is TGTGCCAGCTCACCTTCGACAGGGGGTAATTCACCCCTCCACTTT.

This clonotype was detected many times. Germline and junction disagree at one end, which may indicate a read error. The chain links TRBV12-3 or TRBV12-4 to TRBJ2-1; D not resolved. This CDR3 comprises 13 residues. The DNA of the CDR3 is TGTGCCAGCAGCTTAGGCAGTTACAATGAGCAGTTCTTC. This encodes CASSLGSYNEQFF.

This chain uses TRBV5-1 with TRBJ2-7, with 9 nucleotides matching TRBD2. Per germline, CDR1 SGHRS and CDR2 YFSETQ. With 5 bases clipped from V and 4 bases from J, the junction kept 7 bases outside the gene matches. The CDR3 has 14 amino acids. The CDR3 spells CASSHSGSSYEQYF. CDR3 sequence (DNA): TGCGCCAGCAGTCATAGCGGGAGTTCATACGAGCAGTACTTC.

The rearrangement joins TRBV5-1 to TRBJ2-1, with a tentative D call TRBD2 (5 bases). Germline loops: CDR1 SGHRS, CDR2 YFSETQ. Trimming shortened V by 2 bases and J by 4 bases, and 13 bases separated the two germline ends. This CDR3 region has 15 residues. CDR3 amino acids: CASSLGISEYNEQFF. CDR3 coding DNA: TGCGCCAGCAGCTTAGGGATTAGCGAGTACAATGAGCAGTTCTTC.

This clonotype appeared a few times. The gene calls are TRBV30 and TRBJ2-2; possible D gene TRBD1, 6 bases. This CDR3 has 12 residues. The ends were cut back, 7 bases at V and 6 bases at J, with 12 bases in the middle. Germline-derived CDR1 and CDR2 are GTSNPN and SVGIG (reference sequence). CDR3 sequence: CASSQGPGELFF. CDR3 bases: TGTGCCTCATCTCAGGGGCCCGGGGAGCTGTTTTTT.

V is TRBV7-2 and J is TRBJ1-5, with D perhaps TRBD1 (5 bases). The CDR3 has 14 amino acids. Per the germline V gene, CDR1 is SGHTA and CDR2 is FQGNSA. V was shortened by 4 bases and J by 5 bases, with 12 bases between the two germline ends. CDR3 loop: CASSSQGLHQPQHF. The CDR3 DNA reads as TGTGCCAGCAGCTCCCAGGGACTACATCAGCCCCAGCATTTT. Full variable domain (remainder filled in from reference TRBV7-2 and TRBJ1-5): GAGVSQSPSNKVTEKGKDVELRCDPISGHTALYWYRQSLGQGLEFLIYFQGNSAPDKSGLPSDRFSAERTGGSVSTLTIQRTQQEDSAVYLCASSSQGLHQPQHFGDGTRLSIL.

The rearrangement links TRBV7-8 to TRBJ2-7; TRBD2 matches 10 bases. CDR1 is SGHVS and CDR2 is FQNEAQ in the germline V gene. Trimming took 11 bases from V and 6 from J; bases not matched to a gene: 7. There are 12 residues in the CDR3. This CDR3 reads CAGGLAKGEQYF. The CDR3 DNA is TGTGCCGGGGGACTAGCGAAAGGCGAGCAGTACTTC.

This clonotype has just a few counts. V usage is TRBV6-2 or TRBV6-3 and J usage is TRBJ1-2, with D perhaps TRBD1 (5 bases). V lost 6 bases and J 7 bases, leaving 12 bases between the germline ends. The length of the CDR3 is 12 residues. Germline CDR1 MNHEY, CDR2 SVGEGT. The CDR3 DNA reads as TGTGCCAGCAGACCCGGGACGGCTGGCTACACCTTC. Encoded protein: CASRPGTAGYTF.

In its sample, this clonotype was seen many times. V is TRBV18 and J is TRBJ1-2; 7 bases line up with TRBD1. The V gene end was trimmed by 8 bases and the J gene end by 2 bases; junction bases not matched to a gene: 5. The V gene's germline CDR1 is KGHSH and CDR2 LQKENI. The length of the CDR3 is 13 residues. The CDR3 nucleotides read TGTGCCAGCAGCCCGGACAGGAACTATGGCTACACCTTC. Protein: CASSPDRNYGYTF.

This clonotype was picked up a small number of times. The CDR3 bases are TGCAGTGCTCCGGGCGCCCACACTGAAGCTTTCTTT. Translating it yields CSAPGAHTEAFF. The V call is TRBV20-1, the J call TRBJ1-1; no clear D gene. V was clipped by 5 bases and J by 3 bases, with 10 bases between them. There are 12 residues in the CDR3. CDR1 is DFQATT, CDR2 SNEGSKA, per germline (reference sequence).

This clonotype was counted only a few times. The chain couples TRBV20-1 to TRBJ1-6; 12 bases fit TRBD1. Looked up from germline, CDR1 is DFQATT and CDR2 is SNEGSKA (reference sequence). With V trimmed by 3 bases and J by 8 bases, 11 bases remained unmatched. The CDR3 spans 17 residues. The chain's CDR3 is CSARFGTGGGRDSPLHF. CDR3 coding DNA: TGCAGTGCTAGGTTCGGGACAGGGGGCGGTCGTGATTCACCCCTCCACTTT.

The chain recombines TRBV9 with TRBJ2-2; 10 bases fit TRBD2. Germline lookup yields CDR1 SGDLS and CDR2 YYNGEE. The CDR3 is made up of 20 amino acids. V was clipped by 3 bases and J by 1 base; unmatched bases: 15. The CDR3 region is CASSAGTGLAGVKNTGELFF. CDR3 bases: TGTGCCAGCAGCGCGGGTACAGGGCTAGCGGGAGTAAAGAACACCGGGGAGCTGTTTTTT.

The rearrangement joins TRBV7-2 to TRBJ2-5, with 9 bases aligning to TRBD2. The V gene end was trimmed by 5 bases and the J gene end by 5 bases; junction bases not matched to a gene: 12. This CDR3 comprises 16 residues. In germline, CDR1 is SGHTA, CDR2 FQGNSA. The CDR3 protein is CASSPRGAGGYETQYF. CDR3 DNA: TGTGCCAGCAGCCCCAGGGGAGCGGGAGGTTATGAGACCCAGTACTTC.

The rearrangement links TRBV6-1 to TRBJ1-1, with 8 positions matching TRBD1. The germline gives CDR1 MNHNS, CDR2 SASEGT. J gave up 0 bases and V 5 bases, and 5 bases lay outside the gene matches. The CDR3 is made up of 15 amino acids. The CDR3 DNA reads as TGTGCCAGCAGTCGCCGACAGGGGCTGAACACTGAAGCTTTCTTT. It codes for CASSRRQGLNTEAFF.

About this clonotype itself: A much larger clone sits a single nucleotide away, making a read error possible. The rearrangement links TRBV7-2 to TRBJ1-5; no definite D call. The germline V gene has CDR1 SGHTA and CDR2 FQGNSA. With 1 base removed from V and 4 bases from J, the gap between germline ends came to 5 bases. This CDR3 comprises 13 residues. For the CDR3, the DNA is TGTGCCAGCAGCTTAGTGGTTAATCAGCCCCAGCATTTT. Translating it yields CASSLVVNQPQHF.

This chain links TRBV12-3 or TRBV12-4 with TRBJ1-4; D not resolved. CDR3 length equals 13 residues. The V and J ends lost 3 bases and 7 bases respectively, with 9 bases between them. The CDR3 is CASSLRASEKLFF. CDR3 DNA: TGTGCCAGCAGTTTGCGGGCGTCTGAAAAACTGTTTTTT.

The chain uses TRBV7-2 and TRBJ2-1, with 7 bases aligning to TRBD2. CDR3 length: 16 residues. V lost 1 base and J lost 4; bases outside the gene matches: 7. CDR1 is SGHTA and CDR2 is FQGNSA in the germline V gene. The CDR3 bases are TGTGCCAGCAGCTTAGAAGGGACTACTCCGTACAATGAGCAGTTCTTC. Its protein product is CASSLEGTTPYNEQFF.

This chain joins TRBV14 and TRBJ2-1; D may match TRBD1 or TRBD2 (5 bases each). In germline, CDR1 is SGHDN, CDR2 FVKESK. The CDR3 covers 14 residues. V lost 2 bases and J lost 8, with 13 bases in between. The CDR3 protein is CASSQFIRGDEQFF. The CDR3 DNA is TGTGCCAGCAGCCAATTCATACGGGGCGATGAGCAGTTCTTC.

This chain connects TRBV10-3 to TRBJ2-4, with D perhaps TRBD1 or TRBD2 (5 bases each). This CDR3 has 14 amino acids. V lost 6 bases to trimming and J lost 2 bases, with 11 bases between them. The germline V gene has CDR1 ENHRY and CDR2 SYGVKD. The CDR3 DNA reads TGTGCCATCAGAGAGGGGAGTACCAAAAACATTCAGTACTTC. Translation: CAIREGSTKNIQYF.

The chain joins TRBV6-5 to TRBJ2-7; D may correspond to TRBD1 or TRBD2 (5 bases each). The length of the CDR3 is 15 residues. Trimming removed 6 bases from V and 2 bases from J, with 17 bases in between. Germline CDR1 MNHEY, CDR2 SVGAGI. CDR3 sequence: CASSWTGTGPYEQYF. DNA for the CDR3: TGTGCCAGCAGCTGGACTGGGACGGGACCCTACGAGCAGTACTTC.

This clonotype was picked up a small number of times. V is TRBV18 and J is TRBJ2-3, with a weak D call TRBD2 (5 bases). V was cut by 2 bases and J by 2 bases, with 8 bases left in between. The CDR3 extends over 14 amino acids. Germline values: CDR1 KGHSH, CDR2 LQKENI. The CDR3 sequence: CASSPLEVTDTQYF. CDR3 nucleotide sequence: TGTGCCAGCTCACCATTGGAGGTCACAGATACGCAGTATTTT.